The 5 T cell receptor beta chains below were found in one sample sequenced in a study of immune cell composition in non-small cell lung cancer (dated by TCRdb to the late 2010s). Library generation was performed with the immunoSEQ multiplex PCR assay. Not all clones reach the TCRdb copy of this immuneACCESS table, which keeps in-frame sequences only. Checked studies attribute under half of the gap to unresolved V genes and leave the rest unexplained. The sample contains several thousand clones, around four fifths of them found a single time. About 9.4% of the sample goes to the ten largest clones. Specimen: lung tumor tissue. The receptors derive from a human donor with non-small cell lung cancer.

The chain recombines TRBV10-3 with TRBJ2-7; D remains unclear. Germline V gene sequence: CDR1 ENHRY, CDR2 SYGVKD. The CDR3 has 15 amino acids. The germline V and J ends were trimmed by 10 bases and 3 bases, with 22 bases remaining between them. The CDR3 DNA follows: TGTGCCACCTCCTCGGTAGAGGCTGCAGACTACGAGCAGTACTTC. Amino acid sequence: CATSSVEAADYEQYF.

The chain combines TRBV9 with TRBJ1-1; no definite D call. The CDR3 is 14 residues long. Germline V gives CDR1 SGDLS, CDR2 YYNGEE. V gave up 0 bases and J gave up 2 bases, with 8 bases separating them. The CDR3 DNA is TGTGCCAGCAGCGTAGGTAACGGAAACACTGAAGCTTTCTTT. Amino acid sequence: CASSVGNGNTEAFF.

The chain recombines TRBV2 with TRBJ1-2, with 7 nucleotides matching TRBD1. The germline V gene encodes CDR1 SNHLY and CDR2 FYNNEI. This CDR3 has 19 residues. The V segment lost 6 bases and the J segment 0 bases; nucleotides outside the gene matches: 19. The DNA of the CDR3 is TGTGCCAGCAGCCCCGGGAGAAGGCAGGGGGGACCCTCTAACTATGGCTACACCTTC. Its protein product is CASSPGRRQGGPSNYGYTF.

The CDR3 sequence: CASSVEGSTDTQYF. DNA for the CDR3: TGTGCCAGCAGCGTAGAGGGGAGCACAGATACGCAGTATTTT. The rearrangement links TRBV9 to TRBJ2-3; D may be TRBD1 (5 bases). The CDR3 length is 14 residues. In germline, CDR1 is SGDLS, CDR2 YYNGEE. With 0 bases removed from V and 0 bases from J, the gap between germline ends came to 5 bases.

The CDR3 DNA reads TGTGCCACCAGCAGAGATATCGGCGGCCTTCAGAATGAGCAGTTCTTC. Protein: CATSRDIGGLQNEQFF. This chain links TRBV15 with TRBJ2-1; D call uncertain. The CDR3 extends over 16 amino acids. V shed 0 bases and J shed 7 bases, with 16 bases lying between them. Germline CDR1 reads LNHNV; CDR2 reads YYDKDF (reference sequence).